Each of the 25 T cell receptor beta chains below was sequenced from the same sample in a study of siplizumab effects on memory and regulatory T cells. Clones were read by immunoSEQ multiplex PCR, and TCRdb kept only the in-frame ones, dropping some. The sample holds just under 85,000 clones; over 80% are singletons and the top ten take less than 2%. The sequencing sample was made of Tregs sorted from blood. Receptors were obtained from a human donor in good health.

The chain combines TRBV7-9 with TRBJ2-5; a weak D match, TRBD2 (6 bases). V lost 7 bases and J lost 3, with 18 bases in between. CDR1 and CDR2 from the germline V gene are SEHNR and FQNEAQ (reference sequence). There are 15 residues in the CDR3. As DNA, the CDR3 is TGTGCCAGCAACCCGGGACTTATGCCCAAAGAGACCCAGTACTTC. Encoded protein: CASNPGLMPKETQYF.

The chain combines TRBV5-4 with TRBJ2-5, with D unresolved. The J call may be incorrect, as the DNA end agrees better with TRBJ2-7. CDR1 and CDR2 (germline): SGHNT, YYREEE (reference sequence). The CDR3 loop spans 14 amino acids. In DNA form, the CDR3 reads TGTGCCAGCAGCTTGGACGCTTCCTCCTACGAGCAGTACTTC. Encoded protein: CASSLDASSYEQYF.

This clone was detected a few times. This chain connects TRBV6-5 to TRBJ1-6; 7 bases align to TRBD1. Germline CDR1 and CDR2: MNHEY and SVGAGI. V lost 5 bases to trimming and J lost 15 bases; unmatched junction nucleotides: 13. This CDR3 is built from 14 residues. The DNA of the CDR3 is TGTGCCAGCAGTCCGGACAGGATTGATCTGCGCCTCCACTTT. Protein sequence: CASSPDRIDLRLHF.

This clone was recorded a few times. The CDR3 nucleotides read TGTGCCAGCCGCTACACGTCTGGCTACACCTTC. Protein sequence: CASRYTSGYTF. The chain couples TRBV21-1 to TRBJ1-2. TRBV21-1 is recorded as a pseudogene. The CDR3 extends over 11 amino acids.

This rearrangement joins TRBV7-9 to TRBJ1-1; TRBD1 might be the D (5 bases). The CDR3 contains 15 residues. The germline V and J ends were trimmed by 3 bases and 1 base, with 12 bases remaining between them. In germline, CDR1 is SEHNR, CDR2 FQNEAQ (reference sequence). The CDR3 spells CASSFLTVQNTEAFF. DNA of the CDR3: TGTGCCAGCAGCTTCCTGACAGTTCAGAACACTGAAGCTTTCTTT.

Written as DNA, the CDR3 is TGTGCCAGCAGCCAAGATCCGGCTAGCGGGGGGTCCCACTCTGGGGCCAACGTCCTGACTTTC. It is translated as CASSQDPASGGSHSGANVLTF. The chain links TRBV4-2 to TRBJ2-6; 11 bases map to TRBD2. This CDR3 is 21 amino acids long. Germline V gives CDR1 LGHNA, CDR2 YNFKEQ. V was clipped by 0 bases and J by 0 bases; unmatched bases: 10.

The chain employs TRBV18 and TRBJ1-2; D possibly corresponds to TRBD1 (5 bases). Germline assignment: CDR1 KGHSH and CDR2 LQKENI. The CDR3 sequence is 15 residues long. Trimming shortened V by 2 bases and J by 4 bases, and 14 bases separated the two germline ends. The CDR3 region is CASSPFQGVIYGYTF. The CDR3 coding sequence is TGTGCCAGCTCACCATTCCAGGGTGTTATCTATGGCTACACCTTC.

The chain couples TRBV2 to TRBJ1-3; D gene ambiguous. The CDR3 is 16 residues long. Between the trimmed V and J ends, which lost 0 bases and 3 bases, there was a span of 12 bases. Looked up from germline, CDR1 is SNHLY and CDR2 is FYNNEI. The CDR3 spells CASSEAHIAIGNTIYF. CDR3 DNA sequence: TGTGCCAGCAGTGAAGCGCATATCGCAATTGGAAACACCATATATTTT.

The V call is TRBV7-8, the J call TRBJ1-5; 8 bases match TRBD1. CDR3 length: 15 residues. Germline CDR1 and CDR2: SGHVS and FQNEAQ. V shed 2 bases, J shed 2 bases, and the junction held 2 bases outside the gene matches. The CDR3 DNA is TGTGCCAGCAGCTTACCGGGACAGGGCAATCAGCCCCAGCATTTT. Translated: CASSLPGQGNQPQHF.

The sample holds one count of this clone. This sequence joins TRBV2 and TRBJ2-1; D gene ambiguous. The CDR3 extends over 12 amino acids. CDR1 and CDR2 from the germline V gene are SNHLY and FYNNEI. V was trimmed by 4 bases and J by 6 bases, leaving 7 bases between them. The CDR3 loop reads CASSAPINEQFF. The DNA of the CDR3 is TGTGCCAGCAGTGCTCCTATCAATGAGCAGTTCTTC.

The gene calls are TRBV6-1 and TRBJ1-2; 8 bases map to TRBD1. The CDR3 has 13 amino acids. Germline trimming cut 1 base from V and 10 bases from J; bases unmatched to any gene: 5. The germline gives CDR1 MNHNS, CDR2 SASEGT. CDR3 loop: CASSEVQGGNYTF. Written as DNA, the CDR3 is TGTGCCAGCAGTGAAGTACAGGGGGGAAACTACACCTTC.

This clone was counted a single time. The CDR3 sequence is CASSPRRGSGETQYF. Here the CDR3 DNA reads TGTGCCAGCAGTCCCCGGCGGGGGTCAGGAGAGACCCAGTACTTC. The chain joins TRBV28 to TRBJ2-5; 7 bases fit TRBD2. Losses at the gene ends were 5 bases for V and 4 bases for J; bases not matched to a gene: 10. Germline loops: CDR1 MDHEN, CDR2 SYDVKM. The CDR3 spans 15 residues.

This chain links TRBV29-1 with TRBJ1-2; 8 bases are a match to TRBD1. The CDR3 is made up of 12 amino acids. The germline CDR1 and CDR2 sequences are SQVTM and ANQGSEA. After removal of 4 bases from V and 6 bases from J, the junction contained 4 bases not matched to a gene. CDR3 in DNA: TGCAGCGTTGCCCGGACAGGGAATGGCTACACCTTC. This encodes CSVARTGNGYTF.

This clone was detected only a few times. The chain couples TRBV19 to TRBJ1-6; D is unresolved. This CDR3 is 15 amino acids long. The V gene lost 6 bases and the J gene lost 7 bases, with 16 bases spanning the gap. Germline CDR1 LNHDA, CDR2 SQIVND (reference sequence). CDR3 in amino acids: CASRGPDWRNSPLHF. CDR3 DNA sequence: TGTGCCAGTAGAGGGCCCGATTGGAGAAATTCACCCCTCCACTTT.

The chain couples TRBV7-3 to TRBJ2-2; possibly TRBD1 for D (6 bases). V was shortened by 1 base and J by 6 bases, with 15 bases between the two germline ends. Looked up from germline, CDR1 is SGHTA and CDR2 is FQGTGA. The CDR3 is made up of 16 amino acids. CDR3 sequence: CASSLIRVAGAGELFF. DNA for the CDR3: TGTGCCAGCAGCTTAATTCGGGTCGCAGGGGCCGGGGAGCTGTTTTTT.

V usage is TRBV7-3 and J usage is TRBJ2-3, with TRBD2 matching 9 bases. CDR1 SGHTA and CDR2 FQGTGA come from the germline V gene. V lost 5 bases and J lost 4; bases outside the gene matches: 16. This CDR3 has 18 amino acids. CDR3 DNA: TGTGCCAGCAGCCCCGATCCCCCGGGACTAGCCCGAGCAGATACGCAGTATTTT. It specifies CASSPDPPGLARADTQYF. The full variable domain, with the rest looked up from reference TRBV7-3 and TRBJ2-3, is GAGVSQTPSNKVTEKGKYVELRCDPISGHTALYWYRQSLGQGPEFLIYFQGTGAADDSGLPNDRFFAVRPEGSVSTLKIQRTERGDSAVYLCASSPDPPGLARADTQYFGPGTRLTVL.

The CDR3 region has the DNA TGCGCCAGCAGCCAAGATAGGGTTGTGGAGCCCCAGCATTTT. Amino acids: CASSQDRVVEPQHF. V gene TRBV4-3 combines with J gene TRBJ1-5; no reliable D call. Between the trimmed V and J ends, which lost 0 bases and 8 bases, there was a span of 11 bases. CDR1 is LGHNA, CDR2 YSLEER, per germline. This CDR3 is built from 14 residues.

The chain is built from TRBV5-4 and TRBJ1-1; D is ambiguous. Per the germline V gene, CDR1 is SGHNT and CDR2 is YYREEE (reference sequence). The CDR3 spans 11 residues. V lost 5 bases and J 3 bases, leaving 5 bases between the germline ends. The CDR3, as DNA: TGTGCCAGCAGTTTTTACACTGAAGCTTTCTTT. It specifies CASSFYTEAFF.

The gene calls are TRBV7-3 and TRBJ2-5; the D gene could be TRBD1 or TRBD2 (5 bases each). The CDR3 extends over 13 amino acids. V lost 5 bases, J lost 9 bases, and 16 bases lay in between. CDR1 is SGHTA and CDR2 is FQGTGA in the germline V gene. CDR3 DNA: TGTGCCAGCAGCCGCGTAGACGGGGCGGCCCAGTACTTC. Translating it yields CASSRVDGAAQYF.

This clone was seen a few times. The chain uses TRBV29-1 and TRBJ1-2; D ambiguous. The CDR3 is 10 amino acids. Germline CDR1 SQVTM, CDR2 ANQGSEA. V was trimmed by 4 bases and J by 6 bases, leaving 6 bases between them. For the CDR3, the DNA is TGCAGCGTTGTTCGTGATGGCTACACCTTC. Protein: CSVVRDGYTF.

This rearrangement joins TRBV7-9 to TRBJ1-2; 9 bases are a match to TRBD1. The length of the CDR3 is 12 residues. V lost 11 bases and J lost 5; bases outside the gene matches: 6. Germline V gene sequence: CDR1 SEHNR, CDR2 FQNEAQ (reference sequence). CDR3: CAVSGTGYGYTF. In nucleotides, the CDR3 is TGTGCCGTCTCCGGGACAGGGTATGGCTACACCTTC.

The chain employs TRBV10-3 and TRBJ2-4, with D hard to call. Trimming pared 0 bases from V and 0 bases from J, leaving 6 bases between. The CDR3 contains 15 residues. Per the germline V gene, CDR1 is ENHRY and CDR2 is SYGVKD. Written as DNA, the CDR3 is TGTGCCATCAGTGAGTCTGGGCTAGCCAAAAACATTCAGTACTTC. Translated: CAISESGLAKNIQYF.

The CDR3 DNA sequence: TGTGCCAGCAGTTCACAGGGGCAGTCTAATGAAAAACTGTTTTTT. Translating gives CASSSQGQSNEKLFF. The chain carries TRBV6-5 and TRBJ1-4; 7 nucleotides align to TRBD1. Germline assignment: CDR1 MNHEY and CDR2 SVGAGI. The CDR3 is made up of 15 amino acids. The ends lost 4 bases at V and 3 bases at J; junction bases unmatched: 5.

The chain carries TRBV27 and TRBJ1-5, with 7 bases fitting TRBD1. V shed 3 bases and J 5 bases; nucleotides not matched to a gene: 10. The CDR3 totals 16 residues. In germline, CDR1 is MNHEY, CDR2 SMNVEV (reference sequence). The CDR3 loop reads CASSFSGQTKDQPQHF. The CDR3 DNA is TGTGCCAGCAGTTTTTCGGGACAGACAAAGGATCAGCCCCAGCATTTT.

The CDR3 coding sequence is TGCGCCAGCATCGGCTTGGGGACAGATACGCAGTATTTT. Its protein product is CASIGLGTDTQYF. This rearrangement joins TRBV5-1 to TRBJ2-3; unclear D gene. V was cut by 6 bases and J by 3 bases, with 11 bases left in between. Germline values: CDR1 SGHRS, CDR2 YFSETQ. The CDR3 runs to 13 residues.